The next 12 T cell receptor beta chains were all read from a single sample in a study of blood T cell repertoires in COVID-19. Method: immunoSEQ multiplex PCR; TCRdb's copy keeps in-frame clones and lacks some. The data contain a few hundred thousand clones, roughly nine tenths of them singletons. Sequenced material: peripheral blood. The receptors stem from a man in his 60s with acute or convalescent COVID-19.

This chain uses TRBV7-9 with TRBJ1-1, with a weak D call TRBD1 (5 bases). This CDR3 spans 16 amino acids. The V gene lost 5 bases and the J gene lost 2 bases, with 18 bases spanning the gap. Germline-derived CDR1 and CDR2 are SEHNR and FQNEAQ (reference sequence). Written as DNA, the CDR3 is TGTGCCAGCAGCCCTCCCGGGGGGGTTGGAAACACTGAAGCTTTCTTT. Its protein product is CASSPPGGVGNTEAFF.

The V and J genes are TRBV28 and TRBJ2-3; TRBD1 agrees at 10 bases. The CDR3 sequence is 14 residues long. With V trimmed by 4 bases and J by 4 bases, 2 bases remained unmatched. Germline V gene data show CDR1 as MDHEN and CDR2 as SYDVKM. The CDR3 coding sequence is TGTGCCAGCAGTTCGACAGGGGGCGCAGATACGCAGTATTTT. The encoded protein is CASSSTGGADTQYF.

The chain uses TRBV9 and TRBJ1-2, with D tentatively TRBD1 (5 bases). The V end lost 3 bases, the J end lost 8 bases, and 14 bases lay between the germline ends. Germline CDR1 and CDR2: SGDLS and YYNGEE. This CDR3 has 13 amino acids. CDR3 sequence (DNA): TGTGCCAGCAGCGGAGAGGTATCAGGGGGCTACACCTTC. The encoded protein is CASSGEVSGGYTF.

This clone has a single count. V and J are TRBV5-1 and TRBJ2-5, with TRBD2 matching over 8 bases. The CDR3 runs 16 residues. Germline V lookup: CDR1 SGHRS, CDR2 YFSETQ. Trimming at V came to 0 bases and at J to 5 bases, leaving 9 bases not matched to a gene. CDR3 bases: TGCGCCAGCAGCTTGGACGGAGCGGGAGTAGGTGAGACCCAGTACTTC. This translates into CASSLDGAGVGETQYF. The variable domain in full, completed from reference TRBV5-1 and TRBJ2-5, reads KAGVTQTPRYLIKTRGQQVTLSCSPISGHRSVSWYQQTPGQGLQFLFEYFSETQRNKGNFPGRFSGRQFSNSRSEMNVSTLELGDSALYLCASSLDGAGVGETQYFGPGTRLLVL.

This chain links TRBV28 with TRBJ2-7; TRBD2 aligns across 7 bases. The germline V gene encodes CDR1 MDHEN and CDR2 SYDVKM. CDR3 length: 14 residues. Trimming removed 3 bases from V and 4 bases from J; junction bases left unmatched: 6. CDR3 loop: CASSLGGGGYEQYF. Here the CDR3 DNA reads TGTGCCAGCAGTTTGGGCGGGGGAGGGTACGAGCAGTACTTC.

The rearrangement uses TRBV11-3 and TRBJ2-1, with 16 bases fitting TRBD2. CDR1 and CDR2 from the germline V gene are SGHNT and YENEEA. Trimming at V came to 5 bases and at J to 7 bases, leaving 5 bases not matched to a gene. The CDR3 consists of 16 residues. CDR3 bases: TGTGCCAGCAGCCTAGGGACTAGCGGGAGGGTGAATGAGCAGTTCTTC. This gives the protein CASSLGTSGRVNEQFF.

The genes are TRBV5-1 and TRBJ2-2; TRBD2 matches at 10 bases. The junction had 10 bases not matched to a gene; V was cut back by 0 bases and J by 2 bases. CDR1 and CDR2 (germline): SGHRS, YFSETQ. This CDR3 has 19 amino acids. This CDR3 is CASSLVASGRAINTGELFF. In DNA form, the CDR3 reads TGCGCCAGCAGCTTGGTGGCCAGCGGGAGGGCAATAAACACCGGGGAGCTGTTTTTT.

This clone was observed a single time. The J gene is TRBJ2-1, the V gene TRBV28; 9 bases agree with TRBD2. CDR3 size: 15 residues. Germline-derived CDR1 and CDR2 are MDHEN and SYDVKM. With 6 bases clipped from V and 5 bases from J, the junction kept 8 bases outside the gene matches. CDR3 in amino acids: CASRDSGSLNNEQFF. The CDR3, as DNA: TGTGCCAGCAGAGATAGCGGGAGTCTGAACAATGAGCAGTTCTTC.

V and J are TRBV2 and TRBJ1-5, with 10 bases matching TRBD1. The CDR3 runs 14 residues. The germline gives CDR1 SNHLY, CDR2 FYNNEI. The V segment lost 8 bases and the J segment 2 bases; nucleotides outside the gene matches: 3. CDR3 nucleotides: TGTGCCAGCGCCGGACAGGGGGGCAATCAGCCCCAGCATTTT. Translation gives CASAGQGGNQPQHF.

The V and J genes are TRBV7-9 and TRBJ2-7; 8 positions match TRBD1. From germline, CDR1 is SEHNR and CDR2 FQNEAQ (reference sequence). V lost 5 bases and J lost 3; bases outside the gene matches: 9. The CDR3 runs to 15 residues. DNA for the CDR3: TGTGCCAGCAGCCCGACCATAACAGGGGGCTACGAGCAGTACTTC. It translates to CASSPTITGGYEQYF.

Comment on this clone: Other DNA variants within this sample encode the same CDR3. The chain carries TRBV11-2 and TRBJ1-3; a possible D gene is TRBD1 (5 bases). The CDR3 contains 16 residues. The V and J ends lost 6 bases and 0 bases respectively, with 15 bases between them. Looked up from germline, CDR1 is SGHAT and CDR2 is FQNNGV. CDR3 sequence: CASSPGGLGSGNTIYF. The CDR3 DNA reads TGTGCCAGCAGTCCCGGGGGTTTGGGCTCTGGAAACACCATATATTTT.

The chain has TRBV6-5 and TRBJ2-7; 9 bases fit TRBD1. Germline values: CDR1 MNHEY, CDR2 SVGAGI. Trimming took 2 bases from V and 2 from J; bases not matched to a gene: 7. The CDR3 runs to 16 residues. The CDR3 DNA is TGTGCCAGCAGTTACGGAACCGGGACAGGGACCTACGAGCAGTACTTC. As protein: CASSYGTGTGTYEQYF.